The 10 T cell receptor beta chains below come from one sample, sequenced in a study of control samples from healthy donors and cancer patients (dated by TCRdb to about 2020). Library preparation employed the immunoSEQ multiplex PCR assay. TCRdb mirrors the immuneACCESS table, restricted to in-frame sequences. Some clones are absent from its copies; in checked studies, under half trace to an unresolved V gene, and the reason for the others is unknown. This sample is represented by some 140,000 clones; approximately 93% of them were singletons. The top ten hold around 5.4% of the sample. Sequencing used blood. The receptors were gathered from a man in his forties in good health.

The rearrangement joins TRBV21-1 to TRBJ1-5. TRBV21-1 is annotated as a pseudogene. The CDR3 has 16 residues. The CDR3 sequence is CASSSPGRHSNQPQHF. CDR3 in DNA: TGTGCCAGCAGCTCCCCGGGCCGGCATAGCAATCAGCCCCAGCATTTT.

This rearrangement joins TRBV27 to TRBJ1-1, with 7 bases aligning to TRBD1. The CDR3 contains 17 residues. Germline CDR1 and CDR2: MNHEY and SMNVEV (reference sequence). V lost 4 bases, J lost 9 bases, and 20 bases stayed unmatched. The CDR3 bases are TGTGCCAGCAGTTCACGGCCAGGGGGATTGGGTCCCCGCCAAGCTTTCTTT. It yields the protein CASSSRPGGLGPRQAFF.

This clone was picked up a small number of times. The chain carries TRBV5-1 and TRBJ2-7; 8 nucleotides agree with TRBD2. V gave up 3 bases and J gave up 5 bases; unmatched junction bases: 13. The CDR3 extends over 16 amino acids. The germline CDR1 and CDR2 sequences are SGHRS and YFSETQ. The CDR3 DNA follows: TGCGCCAGCAGCTGGGTCAGGGAGCGGGGGAACCACGAGCAGTACTTC. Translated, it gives CASSWVRERGNHEQYF.

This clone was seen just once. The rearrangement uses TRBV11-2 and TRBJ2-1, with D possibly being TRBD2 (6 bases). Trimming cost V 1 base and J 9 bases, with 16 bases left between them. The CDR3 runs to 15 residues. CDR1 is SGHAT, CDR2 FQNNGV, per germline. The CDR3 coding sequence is TGTGCCAGCAGCTTAGCCCTAGTGGGGGGAGGTGAGCAGTTCTTC. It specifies CASSLALVGGGEQFF.

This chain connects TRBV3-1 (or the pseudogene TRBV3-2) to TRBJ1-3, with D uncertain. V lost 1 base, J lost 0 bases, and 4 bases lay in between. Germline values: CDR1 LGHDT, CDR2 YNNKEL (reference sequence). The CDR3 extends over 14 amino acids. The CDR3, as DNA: TGTGCCAGCAGCCAAGCAGTCTCTGGAAACACCATATATTTT. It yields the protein CASSQAVSGNTIYF.

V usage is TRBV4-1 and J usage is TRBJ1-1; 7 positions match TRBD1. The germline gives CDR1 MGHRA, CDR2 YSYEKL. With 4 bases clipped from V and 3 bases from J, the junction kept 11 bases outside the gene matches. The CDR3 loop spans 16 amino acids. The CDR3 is CASSLRGGAADTEAFF. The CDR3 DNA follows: TGCGCCAGCAGCCTCAGGGGGGGGGCCGCGGACACTGAAGCTTTCTTT.

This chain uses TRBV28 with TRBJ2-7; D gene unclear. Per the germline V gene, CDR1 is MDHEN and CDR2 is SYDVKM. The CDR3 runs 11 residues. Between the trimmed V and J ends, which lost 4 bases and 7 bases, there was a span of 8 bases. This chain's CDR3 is CASSSLPEQYF. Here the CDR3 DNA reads TGTGCCAGCAGTTCCCTTCCGGAGCAGTACTTC.

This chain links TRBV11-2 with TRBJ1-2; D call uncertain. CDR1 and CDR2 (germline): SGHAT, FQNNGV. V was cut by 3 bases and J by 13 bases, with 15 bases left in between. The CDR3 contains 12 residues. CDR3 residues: CASSLDRGGLTF. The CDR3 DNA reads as TGTGCCAGCAGCTTGGATCGTGGCGGACTCACCTTC.

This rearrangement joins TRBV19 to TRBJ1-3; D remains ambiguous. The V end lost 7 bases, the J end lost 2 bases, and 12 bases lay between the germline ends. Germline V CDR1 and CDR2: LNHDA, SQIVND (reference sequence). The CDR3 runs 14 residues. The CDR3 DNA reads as TGTGCCAGTAAGGCGGCAATAACTGGAAACACCATATATTTT. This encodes CASKAAITGNTIYF. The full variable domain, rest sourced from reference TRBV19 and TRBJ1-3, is DGGITQSPKYLFRKEGQNVTLSCEQNLNHDAMYWYRQDPGQGLRLIYYSQIVNDFQKGDIAEGYSVSREKKESFPLTVTSAQKNPTAFYLCASKAAITGNTIYFGEGSWLTVV.

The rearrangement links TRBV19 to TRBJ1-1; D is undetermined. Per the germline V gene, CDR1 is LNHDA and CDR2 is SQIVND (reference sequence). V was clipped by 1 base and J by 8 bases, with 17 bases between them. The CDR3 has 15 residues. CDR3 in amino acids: CASSIGDAGFTEAFF. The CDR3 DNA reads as TGTGCCAGTAGTATAGGGGATGCCGGATTTACCGAAGCTTTCTTT.